The 11 T cell receptor beta chains below were found in one sample sequenced in a study of vaccination effects on CD4 cells after COVID-19 (dated by TCRdb to the early 2020s). These receptors' targets are unknown. Library preparation was by the immunoSEQ multiplex PCR assay. In TCRdb, the immuneACCESS table is reduced to in-frame sequences with V and J assigned. These tables do not hold every clone; where another copy was compared, an unresolved V gene accounts for under half, and the others remain unexplained. Within this sample are 35,000 to 55,000 clones, with approximately 82% of them counted one time only. Together, the top ten hold around 3.5% of the sample. After less than 13 days of culture, CD4+ T cells were isolated with the EasySep CD4+ T cell isolation kit. Convalescent patients had PCR-confirmed SARS-CoV-2 infection between March and December 2020, before Alpha, Beta and Delta variants emerged in the United States. Each participant received two doses of an mRNA SARS-CoV-2 vaccine, either BNT162b2 or mRNA-1273.

Sequenced material: CD4+ T cells from PBMCs cultured without peptide, taken after COVID-19 vaccination. The receptors come from a human donor who had a prior SARS-CoV-2 infection.

V gene TRBV4-3 combines with J gene TRBJ2-7; D unresolved. Germline lookup yields CDR1 LGHNA and CDR2 YSLEER. The CDR3 runs 16 residues. Trimming cost V 0 bases and J 2 bases, with 14 bases left between them. The chain's CDR3 is CASSQDYRSLTYEQYF. As DNA, the CDR3 is TGCGCCAGCAGCCAAGATTATCGGAGCCTGACCTACGAGCAGTACTTC.

The gene calls are TRBV7-9 and TRBJ2-1; the D gene is possibly TRBD1 (6 bases). CDR3 length equals 14 residues. V shed 1 base and J shed 7 bases, with 11 bases lying between them. The germline CDR1 and CDR2 sequences are SEHNR and FQNEAQ (reference sequence). The CDR3 DNA sequence: TGTGCCAGCAGCTTAGGGTACAGGGCGAATGAGCAGTTCTTC. This sequence encodes CASSLGYRANEQFF.

This clone was seen a handful of times. CDR3 bases: TGTGCCAGTAGTATAGTCGCATCTACTCTGTTTTTT. This gives the protein CASSIVASTLFF. The rearrangement links TRBV19 to TRBJ2-2; D remains ambiguous. V shed 1 base and J shed 14 bases, with 11 bases lying between them. CDR3 length: 12 amino acids. Germline assignment: CDR1 LNHDA and CDR2 SQIVND (reference sequence).

The chain links TRBV1 to TRBJ2-7; the DNA was not compared with TRBD2, the D call given in the table. TRBV1 is deemed a pseudogene. The CDR3 loop spans 16 amino acids. DNA for the CDR3: TGCACCAGCAGCCAAGACTCCGGGCCGGGAGGGAACGAGCAGTACTTC. It encodes CTSSQDSGPGGNEQYF.

The chain employs TRBV30 and TRBJ2-3, with 10 bases that match TRBD2. Germline-derived CDR1 and CDR2 are GTSNPN and SVGIG (reference sequence). CDR3 length equals 17 residues. J lost 2 bases, V lost 2 bases, and 10 bases had no gene match. The DNA of the CDR3 is TGTGCCTGGAGTCTAACCGGACTAGCGGAAGTCACAGATACGCAGTATTTT. Translation gives CAWSLTGLAEVTDTQYF. The complete variable domain, with remaining parts taken from reference TRBV30 and TRBJ2-3, reads SQTIHQWPATLVQPVGSPLSLECTVEGTSNPNLYWYRQAAGRGLQLLFYSVGIGQISSEVPQNLSASRPQDRQFILSSKKLLLSDSGFYLCAWSLTGLAEVTDTQYFGPGTRLTVL.

This chain joins TRBV5-1 and TRBJ2-5, with TRBD2 as a possible D gene (7 bases). The CDR3 sequence is 13 residues long. CDR1 is SGHRS, CDR2 YFSETQ, per germline. The V end lost 4 bases, the J end lost 5 bases, and 12 bases lay between the germline ends. CDR3 in amino acids: CASSGGAMETQYF. The DNA for the CDR3 is TGCGCCAGCAGCGGGGGGGCCATGGAGACCCAGTACTTC.

The gene calls are TRBV5-1 and TRBJ2-3; 11 bases align to TRBD1. This CDR3 comprises 18 residues. V was pared by 3 bases and J by 0 bases, with 9 bases of the junction left unmatched. CDR1 SGHRS and CDR2 YFSETQ come from the germline V gene. The DNA for the CDR3 is TGCGCCAGCAGCTATGGACAGGGGGCCCATTCTAGCACAGATACGCAGTATTTT. This translates into CASSYGQGAHSSTDTQYF.

The chain links TRBV18 to TRBJ1-3, with D unclear. The V gene's germline CDR1 is KGHSH and CDR2 LQKENI. The ends were cut back, 1 base at V and 0 bases at J, with 7 bases in the middle. The CDR3 runs to 15 residues. The CDR3 nucleotides are TGTGCCAGCTCACCACGGGGAGGCTCTGGAAACACCATATATTTT. It yields the protein CASSPRGGSGNTIYF. Using reference TRBV18 and TRBJ1-3 for the parts outside the CDR3, the full variable domain is NAGVMQNPRHLVRRRGQEARLRCSPMKGHSHVYWYRQLPEEGLKFMVYLQKENIIDESGMPKERFSAEFPKEGPSILRIQQVVRGDSAAYFCASSPRGGSGNTIYFGEGSWLTVV.

The chain recombines TRBV9 with TRBJ2-7; 7 bases fit TRBD2. Germline CDR1 SGDLS, CDR2 YYNGEE. CDR3 length: 14 residues. V lost 4 bases to trimming and J lost 2 bases; unmatched junction nucleotides: 6. The CDR3 DNA follows: TGTGCCAGCAGCACCGGACTAGACCCCTACGAGCAGTACTTC. This encodes CASSTGLDPYEQYF.

This clone was observed once. The rearrangement uses TRBV9 and TRBJ1-3; D unclear. CDR3 size: 12 residues. Germline lookup yields CDR1 SGDLS and CDR2 YYNGEE. V shed 3 bases and J shed 4 bases, with 5 bases lying between them. CDR3 nucleotides: TGTGCCAGCAGCGGACCGGGAAACACCATATATTTT. It codes for CASSGPGNTIYF.

The rearrangement uses TRBV4-2 and TRBJ2-3; either TRBD1 or TRBD2 may supply D (6 bases each). Trimming removed 4 bases from V and 5 bases from J, with 22 bases in between. This CDR3 is 17 amino acids long. Germline V gene lookup returns CDR1 LGHNA and CDR2 YNFKEQ. CDR3 sequence (DNA): TGTGCCAGCAGCCGAGGGGGGCAAGAGGCCCGCCAAGATACGCAGTATTTT. This gives the protein CASSRGGQEARQDTQYF.